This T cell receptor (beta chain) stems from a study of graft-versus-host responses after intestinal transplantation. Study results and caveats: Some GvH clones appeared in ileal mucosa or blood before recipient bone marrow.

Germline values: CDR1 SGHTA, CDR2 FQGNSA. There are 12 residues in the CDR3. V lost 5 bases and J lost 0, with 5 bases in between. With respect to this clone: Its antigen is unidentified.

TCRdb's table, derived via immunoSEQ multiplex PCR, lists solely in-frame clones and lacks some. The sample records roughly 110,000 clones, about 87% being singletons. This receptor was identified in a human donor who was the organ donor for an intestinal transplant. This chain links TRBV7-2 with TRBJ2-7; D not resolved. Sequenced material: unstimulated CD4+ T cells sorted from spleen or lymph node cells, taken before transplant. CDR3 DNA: TGTGCCAGCAGCCCAACCTCCTACGAGCAGTACTTC. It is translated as CASSPTSYEQYF.